These T cell receptor beta chains were read from a single sample in a study of T cell repertoires in cytomegalovirus infection. TCRdb re-derived calls from the reads in MiXCR, one entry per CDR3 protein. The table includes over 150,000 distinct CDR3 sequences, 17% detected once. Sequencing used CD8+ T cells from PBMCs. These receptors came from a human donor in good health (CMV status not recorded). Some clones in this sample may be carry-over from other donors' samples. The CDR3 runs from the conserved cysteine through the conserved F or W. Each record gives: D gene, J gene, V gene, clone size, CDR3 protein, CDR3 DNA. A D gene is named only where the DNA matches it firmly. Only some rows state a clone size, as once, few, many or a class for expanded clones.

TRBD1	TRBJ2-7	TRBV28	few	CASSYRDRGYNEQYF	TGTGCCAGCAGTTACCGGGACAGGGGGTATAACGAGCAGTACTTC
-	TRBJ2-1	TRBV27	once	CASSAQNEQFF	TGTGCCAGCAGTGCCCAAAATGAGCAGTTCTTC
-	TRBJ1-5	TRBV6-2/TRBV6-3	-	CASIPSWGATSKEPQHF	TGTGCCAGCATCCCGAGTTGGGGGGCTACTAGTAAGGAGCCCCAGCATTTT
-	TRBJ2-3	TRBV6-2/TRBV6-3	-	CASSTGHRSTDTQYF	TGTGCCAGCAGTACCGGACACAGGAGCACAGATACGCAGTATTTT
TRBD1	TRBJ2-2	TRBV7-9	-	CASSPSRTGNTGELFF	TGTGCCAGCAGCCCCTCCCGGACAGGGAACACCGGGGAGCTGTTTTTT
TRBD2	TRBJ2-1	TRBV28	few	CASSLGTRHNEQFF	TGTGCCAGCAGTTTAGGGACTAGGCACAATGAGCAGTTCTTC
-	TRBJ2-7	TRBV11-1	-	CASSEWSGEQYF	TGTGCCAGCAGCGAATGGTCCGGCGAGCAGTACTTC
-	TRBJ1-1	TRBV4-1	few	CASSYRGGGTEAFF	TGCGCCAGCAGCTACCGGGGGGGCGGCACTGAAGCTTTCTTT
-	TRBJ2-7	TRBV4-1	few	CASSQDHPGGTYEQYF	TGCGCCAGCAGCCAAGATCACCCTGGGGGGACCTACGAGCAGTACTTC
TRBD1	TRBJ2-7	TRBV7-6	-	CASSLAPGQQLTSYEQYF	TGTGCCAGCAGCTTAGCCCCGGGACAGCAATTAACCAGCTACGAGCAGTACTTC
-	TRBJ1-2	TRBV6-1	few	CASSEVSNYGYTF	TGTGCCAGCAGTGAAGTCTCCAACTATGGCTACACCTTC
-	TRBJ2-3	TRBV7-2	many	CASSSNLGADTQYF	TGTGCCAGCAGCTCAAATTTGGGGGCTGATACGCAGTATTTT
-	TRBJ1-2	TRBV2	few	CASIVGGIGEKDYGYTF	TGTGCCAGCATCGTAGGGGGGATTGGGGAAAAGGACTATGGCTACACCTTC
-	TRBJ1-1	TRBV10-3	-	CAISESFGRRGGTEAFF	TGTGCCATCAGTGAGTCATTTGGACGCCGAGGGGGCACTGAAGCTTTCTTT
-	TRBJ2-1	TRBV12-3/TRBV12-4	-	CASSPGGPEQFF	TGTGCCAGCAGTCCCGGGGGCCCCGAGCAGTTCTTC
TRBD1	TRBJ2-7	TRBV7-8	few	CASSPVGTEVHEQYF	TGTGCCAGCAGCCCCGTCGGGACAGAGGTCCACGAGCAGTACTTC
TRBD1	TRBJ1-1	TRBV6-5	few	CASRRQGFEAFF	TGTGCCAGCAGGCGACAGGGGTTTGAAGCTTTCTTT
-	TRBJ1-4	TRBV20-1	-	CSARGQIPNEKLFF	TGCAGTGCTAGAGGGCAGATCCCTAATGAAAAACTGTTTTTT
-	TRBJ1-5	TRBV27	-	CASSSQLTGDQPQHF	TGTGCCAGCAGTTCCCAGCTCACGGGTGATCAGCCCCAGCATTTT
TRBD1	TRBJ2-1	TRBV12-3/TRBV12-4	-	CASSPAGTAYNEQFF	TGTGCCAGCAGCCCCGCCGGGACAGCATACAATGAGCAGTTCTTC
-	TRBJ1-1	TRBV6-2/TRBV6-3	few	CASSYGTGSAEAFF	TGTGCCAGCAGTTACGGAACAGGGTCTGCTGAAGCTTTCTTT
TRBD1	TRBJ2-1	TRBV6-8	-	CASSEIQGADEQFF	TGTGCCAGCAGCGAGATACAGGGGGCGGATGAGCAGTTCTTC
-	TRBJ2-3	TRBV15	-	CATSTPAAAASTDTQYF	TGTGCCACCAGCACCCCTGCAGCGGCAGCTAGCACAGATACGCAGTATTTT